This T cell receptor (beta chain) is drawn from a study of shared clonotypes between healthy human individuals. The naive CD8 population came from CD45RO-negative cells selected for CCR7, without terminally differentiated effector memory CD45RA+ cells. The CDR3 is 11 residues long. Germline lookup yields CDR1 SGDLS and CDR2 YYNGEE. Trimming took 3 bases from V and 3 from J, leaving 1 base between them. Authors' methods: Filtering differed, since immunoSEQ gave only junction sequences and no quality scores. Repertoires were generated with immunoSEQ multiplex PCR, while TCRdb's copy carries only in-frame clones and drops some. The D gene and trimming were derived from the DNA, and the V and J assignments and clone size from that table. This repertoire shows around 2,000,000 clones, 85% to 95% found once; its top ten account for more than 1.5%. Whole-study findings and limits: Several donors showed sharing of about 4.8% of naive CD4 clonotypes.

In the case of this clone: Its antigen is still unknown. Other DNA sequences in the same sample also yield this CDR3.

The chain links TRBV9 to TRBJ2-1; D is unresolved. Sequencing input: naive CD8+ T cells from PBMCs. The sequence was collected from a man aged 18 to 29 in good health. Some clones in this sample may be carry-over from other donors' samples. The CDR3 sequence: CASSGYNEQFF. Here the CDR3 DNA reads TGTGCCAGCAGCGGCTACAATGAGCAGTTCTTC.